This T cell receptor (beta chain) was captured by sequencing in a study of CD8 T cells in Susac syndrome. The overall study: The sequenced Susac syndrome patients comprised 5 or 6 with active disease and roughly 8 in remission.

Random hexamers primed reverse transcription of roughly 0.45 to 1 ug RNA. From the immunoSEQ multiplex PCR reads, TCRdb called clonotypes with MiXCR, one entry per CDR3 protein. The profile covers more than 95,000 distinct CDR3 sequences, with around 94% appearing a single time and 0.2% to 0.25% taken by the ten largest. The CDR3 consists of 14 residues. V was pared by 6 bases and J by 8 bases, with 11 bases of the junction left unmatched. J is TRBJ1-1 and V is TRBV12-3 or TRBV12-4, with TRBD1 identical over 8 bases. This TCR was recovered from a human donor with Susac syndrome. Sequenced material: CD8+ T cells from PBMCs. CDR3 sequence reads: CASSHDRGATEAFF. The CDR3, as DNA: TGTGCCAGCAGCCACGACAGGGGAGCCACCGAAGCTTTCTTT.